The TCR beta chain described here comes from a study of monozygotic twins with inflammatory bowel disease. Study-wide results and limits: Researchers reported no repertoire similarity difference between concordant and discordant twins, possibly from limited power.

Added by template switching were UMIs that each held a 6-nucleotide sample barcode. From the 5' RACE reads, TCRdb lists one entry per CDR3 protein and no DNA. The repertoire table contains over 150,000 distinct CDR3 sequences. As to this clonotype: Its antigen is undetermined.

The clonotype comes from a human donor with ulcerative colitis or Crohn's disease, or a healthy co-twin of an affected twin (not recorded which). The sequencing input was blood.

The CDR3 protein is CASSPTSVPAGWFF. The chain recombines TRBV18 with TRBJ2-1; TCRdb returns TRBD2, unconfirmable since there is no DNA. Germline V CDR1 and CDR2: KGHSH, LQKENI. The CDR3 runs to 14 residues.